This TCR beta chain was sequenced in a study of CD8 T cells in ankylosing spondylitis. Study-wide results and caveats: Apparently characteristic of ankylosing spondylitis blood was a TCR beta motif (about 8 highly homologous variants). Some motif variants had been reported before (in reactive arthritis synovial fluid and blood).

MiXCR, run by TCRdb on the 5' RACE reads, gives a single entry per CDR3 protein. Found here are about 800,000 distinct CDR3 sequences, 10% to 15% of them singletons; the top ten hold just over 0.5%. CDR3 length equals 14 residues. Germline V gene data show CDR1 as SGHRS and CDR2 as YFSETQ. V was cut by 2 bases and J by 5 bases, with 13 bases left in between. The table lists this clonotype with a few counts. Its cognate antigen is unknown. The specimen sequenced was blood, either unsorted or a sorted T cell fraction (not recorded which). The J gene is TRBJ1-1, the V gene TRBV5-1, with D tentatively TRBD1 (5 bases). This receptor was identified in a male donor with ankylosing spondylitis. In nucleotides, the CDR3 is TGCGCCAGCAGCTTCGAGGGGCGGCGGACTGAAGCTTTCTTT. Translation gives CASSFEGRRTEAFF.